This TCR beta chain was identified during a study of beta chain features in type 1 diabetes. About the research overall: Examination covered almost 110,000,000 sorted cells spanning all samples.

Study-wide points: Overrepresentation of cells with high TCR expression could result from cDNA sequencing. Moderately but significantly shorter TCRB CDR3s were found in Type 1 diabetes patients in all four CD4+ subsets.

There are a few counts of this clone. Its antigen is currently unknown. Investigators reverse transcribed all isolated RNA, so they sequenced expressed TCRB transcripts. Some clones are missing from TCRdb's copy, which holds only in-frame ones; the method was immunoSEQ multiplex PCR. Here the sample spans 600,000 or so clones, around 11% being singletons. The CDR3 extends over 15 amino acids. Germline-derived CDR1 and CDR2 are SGHDN and FVKESK. Trimming cost V 1 base and J 5 bases, with 13 bases left between them. Sequenced input: naive CD4+ T cells from blood. The receptor's source is a man aged 30 to 45 with type 1 diabetes. V is TRBV14 and J is TRBJ2-3, with D perhaps matching TRBD2 (6 bases). CDR3 coding DNA: TGTGCCAGCAGCCAAGGGACTATAATCGGAGATACGCAGTATTTT. It codes for CASSQGTIIGDTQYF.